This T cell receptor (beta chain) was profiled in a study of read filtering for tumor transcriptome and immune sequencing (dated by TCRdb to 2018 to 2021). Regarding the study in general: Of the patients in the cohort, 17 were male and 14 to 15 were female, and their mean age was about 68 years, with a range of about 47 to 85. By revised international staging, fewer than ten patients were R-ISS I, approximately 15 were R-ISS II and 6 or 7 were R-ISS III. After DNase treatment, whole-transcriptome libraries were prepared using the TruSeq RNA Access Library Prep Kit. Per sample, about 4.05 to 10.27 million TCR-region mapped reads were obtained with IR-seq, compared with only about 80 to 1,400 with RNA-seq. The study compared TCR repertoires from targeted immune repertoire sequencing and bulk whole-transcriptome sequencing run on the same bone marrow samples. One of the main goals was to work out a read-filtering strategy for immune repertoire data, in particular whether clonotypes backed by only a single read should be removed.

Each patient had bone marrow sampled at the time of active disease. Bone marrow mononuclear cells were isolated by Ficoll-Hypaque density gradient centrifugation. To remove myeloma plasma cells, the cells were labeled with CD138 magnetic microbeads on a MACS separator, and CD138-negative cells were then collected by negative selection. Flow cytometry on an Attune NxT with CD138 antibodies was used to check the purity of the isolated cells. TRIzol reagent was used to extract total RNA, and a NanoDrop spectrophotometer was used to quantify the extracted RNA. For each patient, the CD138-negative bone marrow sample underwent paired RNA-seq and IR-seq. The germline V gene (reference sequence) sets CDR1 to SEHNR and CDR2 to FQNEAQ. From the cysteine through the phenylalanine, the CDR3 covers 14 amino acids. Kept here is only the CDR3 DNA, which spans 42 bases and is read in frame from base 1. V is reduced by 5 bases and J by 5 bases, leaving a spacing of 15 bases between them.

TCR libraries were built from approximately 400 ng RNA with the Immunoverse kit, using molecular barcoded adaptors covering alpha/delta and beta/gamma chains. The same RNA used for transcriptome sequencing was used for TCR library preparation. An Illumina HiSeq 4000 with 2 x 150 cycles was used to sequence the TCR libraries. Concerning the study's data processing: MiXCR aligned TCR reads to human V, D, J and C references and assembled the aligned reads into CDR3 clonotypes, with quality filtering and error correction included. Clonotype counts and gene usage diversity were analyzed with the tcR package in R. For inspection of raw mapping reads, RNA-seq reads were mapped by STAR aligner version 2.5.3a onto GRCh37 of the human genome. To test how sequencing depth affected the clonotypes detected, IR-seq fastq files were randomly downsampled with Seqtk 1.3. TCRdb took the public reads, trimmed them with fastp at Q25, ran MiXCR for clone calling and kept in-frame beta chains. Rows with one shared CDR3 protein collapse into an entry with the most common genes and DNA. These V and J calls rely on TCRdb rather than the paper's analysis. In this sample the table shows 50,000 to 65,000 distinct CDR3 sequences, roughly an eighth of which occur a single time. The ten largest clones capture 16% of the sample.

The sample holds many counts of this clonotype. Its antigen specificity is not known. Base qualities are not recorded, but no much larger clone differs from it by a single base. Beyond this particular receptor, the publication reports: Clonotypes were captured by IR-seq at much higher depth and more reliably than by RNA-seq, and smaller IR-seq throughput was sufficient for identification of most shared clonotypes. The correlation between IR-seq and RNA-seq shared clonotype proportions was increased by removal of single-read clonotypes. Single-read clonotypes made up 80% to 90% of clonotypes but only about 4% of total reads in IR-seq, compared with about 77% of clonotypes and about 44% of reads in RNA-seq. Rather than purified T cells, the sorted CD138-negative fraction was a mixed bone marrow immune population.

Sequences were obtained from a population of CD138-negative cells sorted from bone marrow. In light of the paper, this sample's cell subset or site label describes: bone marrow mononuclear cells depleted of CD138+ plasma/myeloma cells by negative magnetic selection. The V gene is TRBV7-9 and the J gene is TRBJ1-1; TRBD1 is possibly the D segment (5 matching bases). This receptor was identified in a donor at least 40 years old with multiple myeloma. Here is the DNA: TGTGCCAGCAGCCTCAGGGAGGGATTAACTGAAGCTTTCTTT. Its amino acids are CASSLREGLTEAFF. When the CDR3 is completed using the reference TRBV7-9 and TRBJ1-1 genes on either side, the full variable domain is DTGVSQNPRHKITKRGQNVTFRCDPISEHNRLYWYRQTLGQGPEFLTYFQNEAQLEKSRLLSDRFSAERPKGSFSTLEIQRTEQGDSAMYLCASSLREGLTEAFFGQGTRLTVV.